Given below is one TCR beta chain in context. Its antigen is undetermined. Germline V gene lookup returns CDR1 MGHDK and CDR2 SYGVNS. The CDR3 is 14 residues long. The V end was cut by 5 bases, the J end by 5 bases, with 15 bases between. These data are taken from a study of cytomegalovirus exposure and HLA in healthy donors. Both 60 Vbeta primers and 13 Jbeta primers went into the PCR. Here immunoSEQ multiplex PCR was the method, and the copy in TCRdb shows in-frame clones only, minus some. There are more than 90,000 clones in the sample; approximately 72% occur only once, and approximately 3.3% lies in the top ten. The study's findings and limits: In a later analysis, parvovirus B19, influenza, CMV and Epstein-Barr virus appeared linked to several top co-occurrence clusters.

Sample: PBMCs. This TCR was recovered from a woman aged 40 to 50 in good health and CMV-seronegative. The V call is TRBV25-1, the J call TRBJ1-1; the D gene is possibly TRBD1 (6 bases). This chain's CDR3 is CASSPQGRGTEAFF. The CDR3 DNA reads as TGTGCCAGCAGTCCCCAGGGGAGGGGGACTGAAGCTTTCTTT.